This TCR beta chain was sequenced for a study of blood T cell repertoires in COVID-19. For the study at large: Italy, Spain and the United States were the sources of the convalescent and acute COVID-19 samples. Sample material is recorded as cDNA or gDNA derived from T cells, B-cell-depleted T cells, or PBMCs.

Original processing methods: For nucleated cells, counts were estimated from reference gene primer amplification. Assay: immunoSEQ multiplex PCR; the TCRdb copy retains only in-frame clones and omits some. D and trimming were read from the DNA, whereas the V and J calls and clone size are those reported in that table. The data contain around 89,000 clones, about three quarters of them seen just once; the ten biggest clones take up approximately 14%. Losses at the gene ends were 9 bases for V and 6 bases for J; bases not matched to a gene: 6. CDR3 length equals 13 residues. Germline V gives CDR1 MNHEY, CDR2 SVGAGI. This clone was recorded only once.

The specimen sequenced was peripheral blood. The chain joins TRBV6-5 to TRBJ1-4, with TRBD1 matching over 8 bases. The sequence derives from a woman of 80 years or more with acute or convalescent COVID-19. The DNA of the CDR3 is TGTGCCAGTCAGGGGGCGAGTGATGAAAAACTGTTTTTT. Amino acid sequence: CASQGASDEKLFF.